The 21 T cell receptor beta chains listed next were all sequenced from one sample in a study of response to subunit inactivated influenza vaccine. TCRdb independently ran MiXCR on the RT-PCR reads; one entry per CDR3 protein. The table has some 640,000 distinct CDR3 sequences, approximately 15% seen once. The sequences come from PBMCs from blood, collected roughly 15 days before vaccination. Receptor source: a man aged 50 to 59 who received an inactivated influenza vaccine.

This clonotype was detected only a few times. This rearrangement joins TRBV7-9 to TRBJ1-1; D might be TRBD1 (6 bases). V dropped 3 bases and J dropped 2 bases, with 16 bases sitting between them. The germline V gene encodes CDR1 SEHNR and CDR2 FQNEAQ (reference sequence). This CDR3 region has 16 residues. Written as DNA, the CDR3 is TGTGCCAGCAGCTTCCCCCCGGGACAAAGAAACACTGAAGCTTTCTTT. The encoded protein is CASSFPPGQRNTEAFF.

The rearrangement uses TRBV2 and TRBJ1-1; D uncertain. V lost 3 bases to trimming and J lost 0 bases, with 8 bases between them. The V gene's germline CDR1 is SNHLY and CDR2 FYNNEI. The CDR3 sequence is 14 residues long. In DNA, the CDR3 is TGTGCCAGCAGTGATGTGATCATGAACACTGAAGCTTTCTTT. Translated, it gives CASSDVIMNTEAFF.

This clonotype was found many times. The genes are TRBV7-8 and TRBJ2-3; the match to TRBD2 covers 10 bases. V lost 3 bases to trimming and J lost 2 bases; unmatched junction nucleotides: 5. This CDR3 contains 16 residues. CDR1 is SGHVS and CDR2 is FQNEAQ in the germline V gene. CDR3 nucleotides: TGTGCCAGCAGCTTTCGAGCGGGAGGGAACACAGATACGCAGTATTTT. The encoded protein is CASSFRAGGNTDTQYF.

This clonotype was counted only a few times. J is TRBJ2-7 and V is TRBV12-3 or TRBV12-4, with 7 bases matching TRBD1. The length of the CDR3 is 13 residues. After removal of 6 bases from V and 6 bases from J, the junction contained 8 bases not matched to a gene. The CDR3 reads CASSFDREIEQYF. CDR3 sequence (DNA): TGTGCCAGCAGCTTTGACAGGGAAATCGAGCAGTACTTC.

The chain combines TRBV5-1 with TRBJ1-6; 7 nucleotides align to TRBD1. The CDR3 spans 14 residues. Trimming took 4 bases from V and 7 from J; bases not matched to a gene: 5. Germline values: CDR1 SGHRS, CDR2 YFSETQ. The CDR3: CASSAGQDNSPLHF. The CDR3 bases are TGCGCCAGCAGCGCTGGACAGGACAATTCACCCCTCCACTTT.

This clonotype occurred a few times. This chain uses TRBV7-2 with TRBJ2-7; weak D call: TRBD1 (6 bases). The germline V and J ends were trimmed by 5 bases and 2 bases, with 10 bases remaining between them. Germline CDR1 reads SGHTA; CDR2 reads FQGNSA. CDR3 length: 13 residues. CDR3 sequence (DNA): TGTGCCAGCAGCCACGGACAGACCTACGAGCAGTACTTC. It is translated as CASSHGQTYEQYF.

This clonotype has just a few counts. The chain joins TRBV10-3 to TRBJ2-1; maybe TRBD2 (6 bases). The CDR3 is made up of 14 amino acids. Germline CDR1 reads ENHRY; CDR2 reads SYGVKD. V was shortened by 3 bases and J by 5 bases, with 11 bases between the two germline ends. Here the CDR3 reads CAISDRRTNNEQFF. The CDR3, as DNA: TGTGCCATCAGTGACCGGAGGACTAACAATGAGCAGTTCTTC.

The sample holds a few counts of this clonotype. At one boundary the junction diverges from the germline segment, which might be a read error. This chain links TRBV12-3 or TRBV12-4 with TRBJ1-2; 7 bases agree with TRBD1. This CDR3 spans 14 amino acids. The CDR3 DNA reads TGTGCCAGCAGTTACCCGGGACAGCAATGGGTCGTGTCATTC. Its translation is CASSYPGQQWVVSF.

The chain recombines TRBV20-1 with TRBJ2-5, with D unclear. The CDR3 contains 16 residues. Germline assignment: CDR1 DFQATT and CDR2 SNEGSKA (reference sequence). V was shortened by 0 bases and J by 5 bases, with 19 bases between the two germline ends. As DNA, the CDR3 is TGCAGTGCTAGAGATCCAAGCGATAGGGCGGAGGAGACCCAGTACTTC. It specifies CSARDPSDRAEETQYF.

This clonotype was found a few times. This sequence joins TRBV10-3 and TRBJ2-1; 9 positions agree with TRBD1. The CDR3 has 17 residues. The ends lost 10 bases at V and 5 bases at J; junction bases unmatched: 18. In germline, CDR1 is ENHRY, CDR2 SYGVKD. CDR3 sequence reads: CATGGTGSITIDNEQFF. CDR3 sequence (DNA): TGTGCCACCGGAGGGACAGGGTCCATAACGATAGACAATGAGCAGTTCTTC.

J is TRBJ2-1 and V is TRBV14; 8 bases fit TRBD2. The length of the CDR3 is 16 residues. CDR1 is SGHDN and CDR2 is FVKESK in the germline V gene. V was pared by 1 base and J by 7 bases, with 9 bases of the junction left unmatched. The CDR3 DNA reads TGTGCCAGCAGCCAAGCGCGTTTCGGGGGGGGGAATGAGCAGTTCTTC. Its protein is CASSQARFGGGNEQFF.

The chain couples TRBV7-3 to TRBJ2-2; TRBD2 agrees at 7 bases. Losses at the gene ends were 5 bases for V and 2 bases for J; bases not matched to a gene: 8. Germline CDR1 is SGHTA and CDR2 is FQGTGA. The CDR3 is 16 residues long. The CDR3 DNA reads as TGTGCCAGCAGCATGACCGGGAGGCCAAACACCGGGGAGCTGTTTTTT. It specifies CASSMTGRPNTGELFF.

Ten or more counts support this clonotype. The CDR3 DNA reads TGTGCCAGCAGCGGAACTAGCGGGGGGGCGACAGATACGCAGTATTTT. This translates into CASSGTSGGATDTQYF. The chain recombines TRBV7-2 with TRBJ2-3; TRBD2 matches 13 bases. V was clipped by 5 bases and J by 3 bases; unmatched bases: 5. This CDR3 spans 16 amino acids. The germline V gene has CDR1 SGHTA and CDR2 FQGNSA.

The rearrangement links TRBV4-3 to TRBJ2-7; tentative D call: TRBD2 (5 bases). CDR1 and CDR2 from the germline V gene are LGHNA and YSLEER. V was clipped by 0 bases and J by 3 bases, with 9 bases between them. The length of the CDR3 is 14 residues. The CDR3 here is CASSQEVDYYEQYF. DNA of the CDR3: TGCGCCAGCAGCCAAGAGGTAGACTACTACGAGCAGTACTTC.

This chain links TRBV6-5 with TRBJ2-2; TRBD1 matches at 9 bases. The junction had 8 bases not matched to a gene; V was cut back by 2 bases and J by 7 bases. From germline, CDR1 is MNHEY and CDR2 SVGAGI. This CDR3 is 16 amino acids long. CDR3 coding DNA: TGTGCCAGCAGTTACCGTGGGACAGGGAAGGGCGGGGAGCTGTTTTTT. Residues: CASSYRGTGKGGELFF.

This clonotype was found a few times. The CDR3, as DNA: TGTGCCAGCAGCCAAGGTGCTGCCTCCTACGAGCAGTACTTC. As protein: CASSQGAASYEQYF. The rearrangement links TRBV3-1 to TRBJ2-7; D uncertain. Trimming shortened V by 1 base and J by 0 bases, and 7 bases separated the two germline ends. Germline lookup yields CDR1 LGHDT and CDR2 YNNKEL (reference sequence). CDR3 size: 14 residues.

CDR3 nucleotides: TGTGCCAGCAGTAAAAGACAGGGGGCGGGTCAGCCCCAGCATTTT. Residues: CASSKRQGAGQPQHF. The chain joins TRBV12-3 or TRBV12-4 to TRBJ1-5; 10 bases map to TRBD1. The junction had 7 bases not matched to a gene; V was cut back by 5 bases and J by 6 bases. The CDR3 spans 15 residues.

This clonotype was observed a handful of times. J is TRBJ2-7 and V is TRBV6-5; D not certain. The germline V gene has CDR1 MNHEY and CDR2 SVGAGI. This CDR3 comprises 13 residues. Trimming removed 0 bases from V and 4 bases from J, with 7 bases in between. DNA for the CDR3: TGTGCCAGCAGTTACTCGAGAGTTTACGAGCAGTACTTC. Translated, it gives CASSYSRVYEQYF.

This clonotype has more than one count but fewer than ten. The CDR3 is CASSLTSGSRQETQYF. CDR3 nucleotides: TGTGCCAGCAGTTTGACTAGCGGGAGTCGCCAAGAGACCCAGTACTTC. V gene TRBV6-5 combines with J gene TRBJ2-5; 12 bases are a match to TRBD2. The CDR3 length is 16 residues. The ends lost 4 bases at V and 1 base at J; junction bases unmatched: 4. The germline V gene encodes CDR1 MNHEY and CDR2 SVGAGI.

About this clonotype: A read error may produce the germline difference seen at one junction end. The chain is built from TRBV5-1 and TRBJ2-3, with D uncertain. Germline V gives CDR1 SGHRS, CDR2 YFSETQ. There are 18 residues in the CDR3. The CDR3 reads CASTLRTQTQLSTDTQYF. The CDR3 nucleotides are TGCGCCAGCACCTTGCGTACTCAAACTCAACTTAGCACAGATACGCAGTATTTT. Drawing the rest from reference TRBV5-1 and TRBJ2-3, the complete variable domain is KAGVTQTPRYLIKTRGQQVTLSCSPISGHRSVSWYQQTPGQGLQFLFEYFSETQRNKGNFPGRFSGRQFSNSRSEMNVSTLELGDSALYLCASTLRTQTQLSTDTQYFGPGTRLTVL.

This clonotype has only a few counts. V usage is TRBV4-3 and J usage is TRBJ2-5, with no clear D. CDR3 size: 13 residues. Trimming pared 1 base from V and 3 bases from J, leaving 6 bases between. The germline CDR1 and CDR2 sequences are LGHNA and YSLEER. This chain's CDR3 is CASSQVEEETQYF. CDR3 in DNA: TGCGCCAGCAGCCAAGTCGAGGAAGAGACCCAGTACTTC.